The 24 T cell receptor beta chains given below trace back to one sample, sequenced in a study of CD8 T cells in ankylosing spondylitis. TCRdb itself ran the 5' RACE reads through MiXCR, one entry per CDR3 protein. Here the sample spans roughly 150,000 distinct CDR3 sequences, roughly 10% being singletons. Sequencing was performed on blood, either unsorted or a sorted T cell fraction (not recorded which). All receptors derive from a female donor with ankylosing spondylitis or in good health (not recorded which).

This clonotype was observed at least ten times. This chain joins TRBV6-1 and TRBJ2-1; 13 bases fit TRBD2. Germline lookup yields CDR1 MNHNS and CDR2 SASEGT. V dropped 6 bases and J dropped 7; count of bases not matched to a gene: 18. The CDR3 loop spans 19 amino acids. The CDR3 DNA sequence: TGTGCCAGCAGACTGACCCCTTATTTACTAGCGGGAGGGCCTAATGAGCAGTTCTTC. It encodes CASRLTPYLLAGGPNEQFF.

This chain uses TRBV7-2 with TRBJ2-6, with 8 bases that match TRBD1. The CDR3 has 18 amino acids. Germline V CDR1 and CDR2: SGHTA, FQGNSA. With V trimmed by 7 bases and J by 0 bases, 11 bases remained unmatched. As DNA, the CDR3 is TGTGCCAGCACCATTCGGGACAGGCAATTCTCTGGGGCCAACGTCCTGACTTTC. It encodes CASTIRDRQFSGANVLTF. Full variable domain (rest looked up from reference TRBV7-2 and TRBJ2-6): GAGVSQSPSNKVTEKGKDVELRCDPISGHTALYWYRQSLGQGLEFLIYFQGNSAPDKSGLPSDRFSAERTGGSVSTLTIQRTQQEDSAVYLCASTIRDRQFSGANVLTFGAGSRLTVL.

The CDR3 nucleotides read TGCAGTGCGGCGCCTAGCGGACCGGTCGGTGAGCAGTTCTTC. Translated, it gives CSAAPSGPVGEQFF. The chain recombines TRBV20-1 with TRBJ2-1; the match to TRBD2 covers 7 bases. The CDR3 runs to 14 residues. The germline V gene has CDR1 DFQATT and CDR2 SNEGSKA (reference sequence). The junction had 14 bases not matched to a gene; V was cut back by 6 bases and J by 9 bases.

This clonotype was seen a handful of times. A much larger clone sits a single nucleotide away, making a read error possible. V gene TRBV20-1 combines with J gene TRBJ2-1; 10 bases are shared with TRBD2. The CDR3 is made up of 17 amino acids. Trimming at V came to 0 bases and at J to 2 bases, leaving 7 bases not matched to a gene. From germline, CDR1 is DFQATT and CDR2 SNEGSKA (reference sequence). The CDR3 loop reads CSARDRTSGRTYNEQFF. In DNA, the CDR3 is TGCAGTGCTAGAGATCGGACTAGCGGCCGAACCTACAATGAGCAGTTCTTC.

This rearrangement joins TRBV27 to TRBJ2-7; D unclear. The CDR3 runs 12 residues. Germline CDR1 is MNHEY and CDR2 is SMNVEV (reference sequence). V lost 5 bases to trimming and J lost 6 bases, with 11 bases between them. This CDR3 is CASSPNMPEQYF. The CDR3, as DNA: TGTGCCAGCAGTCCAAATATGCCCGAGCAGTACTTC.

This clonotype has just a few counts. The chain uses TRBV6-2 or TRBV6-3 and TRBJ1-1, with D perhaps matching TRBD1 (6 bases). CDR3 length: 15 amino acids. Trimming cost V 4 bases and J 4 bases, with 16 bases left between them. CDR1 and CDR2 (germline): MNHEY, SVGEGT. CDR3 loop: CASSFVGGLGTEAFF. Here the CDR3 DNA reads TGTGCCAGCAGTTTCGTAGGGGGACTAGGCACTGAAGCTTTCTTT.

There are a few counts of this clonotype. J is TRBJ2-2 and V is TRBV6-2 or TRBV6-3; 10 nucleotides line up with TRBD1. With 5 bases clipped from V and 6 bases from J, the junction kept 15 bases outside the gene matches. Germline loops: CDR1 MNHEY, CDR2 SVGEGT. CDR3 length: 18 residues. The CDR3 nucleotides read TGTGCCAGCAGTGCCCGCCACCGGGACAGGGGACTCCCCGGGGAGCTGTTTTTT. It yields the protein CASSARHRDRGLPGELFF.

The CDR3 protein is CASSLGGGVAGVPYNEQFF. CDR3 coding DNA: TGTGCCAGCAGCTTAGGGGGTGGGGTAGCGGGAGTCCCCTACAATGAGCAGTTCTTC. This chain joins TRBV11-2 and TRBJ2-1, with 9 bases lining up with TRBD2. There are 19 residues in the CDR3. Trimming removed 1 base from V and 2 bases from J; junction bases left unmatched: 12. The germline CDR1 and CDR2 sequences are SGHAT and FQNNGV.

This chain uses TRBV9 with TRBJ2-3; 8 bases line up with TRBD2. The CDR3 has 15 residues. Germline CDR1 SGDLS, CDR2 YYNGEE. The trim removed 0 bases at V and 5 bases at J, leaving 5 bases unmatched. The CDR3 sequence: CASSVAGLAGDTQYF. For the CDR3, the DNA is TGTGCCAGCAGCGTAGCAGGCCTAGCGGGAGATACGCAGTATTTT.

This clonotype has only a few counts. The chain joins TRBV7-9 to TRBJ2-1; D is unresolved. Between the trimmed V and J ends, which lost 2 bases and 3 bases, there was a span of 14 bases. This CDR3 has 16 amino acids. The germline gives CDR1 SEHNR, CDR2 FQNEAQ (reference sequence). The CDR3 sequence is CASSLRGDYNYNEQFF. CDR3 DNA sequence: TGTGCCAGCAGCTTAAGAGGTGATTATAACTACAATGAGCAGTTCTTC.

This clonotype occurred many times. The chain has TRBV7-3 and TRBJ2-1; 7 bases fit TRBD1. The CDR3 is 15 amino acids. The trim removed 5 bases at V and 0 bases at J, leaving 4 bases unmatched. Germline CDR1 reads SGHTA; CDR2 reads FQGTGA. The CDR3 here is CASSTQGSSYNEQFF. The DNA of the CDR3 is TGTGCCAGCAGCACACAGGGGAGCTCCTACAATGAGCAGTTCTTC.

CDR3 sequence: CASSDGGRADNEQFF. CDR3 sequence (DNA): TGTGCCAGCAGTGACGGCGGGAGGGCCGACAATGAGCAGTTCTTC. V and J are TRBV2 and TRBJ2-1; 9 positions match TRBD2. CDR3 size: 15 residues. Germline trimming cut 3 bases from V and 5 bases from J; bases unmatched to any gene: 5. Germline assignment: CDR1 SNHLY and CDR2 FYNNEI.

In its sample, this clonotype was seen a few times. The chain joins TRBV6-1 to TRBJ2-1, with D possibly called TRBD1 or TRBD2 (6 bases each). CDR1 and CDR2 from the germline V gene are MNHNS and SASEGT. Trimming pared 6 bases from V and 10 bases from J, leaving 25 bases between. There are 16 residues in the CDR3. CDR3 in amino acids: CASRAQGGTPPREQFF. In DNA, the CDR3 is TGTGCCAGCAGAGCCCAAGGGGGGACTCCCCCCCGCGAGCAGTTCTTC.

As for this clonotype: This may arise from a read error, as a much more abundant clone is one base away. The gene calls are TRBV7-9 and TRBJ2-7; tentative D call: TRBD2 (5 bases). This CDR3 has 14 amino acids. The V gene's germline CDR1 is SEHNR and CDR2 FQNEAQ (reference sequence). In nucleotides, the CDR3 is TGTGCCAGCAGCTCGATAAGTAAAGACTACGAGCATTACTTC. Translating gives CASSSISKDYEHYF.

V gene TRBV12-3 or TRBV12-4 combines with J gene TRBJ1-5; D perhaps matches TRBD1 (5 bases). This CDR3 comprises 12 residues. Trimming stripped 5 bases from V and 9 bases from J, with 11 bases between. The CDR3 loop is CASSPDQGPQHF. DNA of the CDR3: TGTGCCAGCAGTCCGGATCAGGGGCCCCAGCATTTT.

This clonotype was seen ten or more times. The J gene is TRBJ2-2, the V gene TRBV4-3; 7 bases line up with TRBD1. Per the germline V gene, CDR1 is LGHNA and CDR2 is YSLEER. This CDR3 region has 17 residues. The ends lost 0 bases at V and 1 base at J; junction bases unmatched: 5. The CDR3 DNA is TGCGCCAGCAGCCAAGAGCGAGGGGGCCTGAACACCGGGGAGCTGTTTTTT. Translation: CASSQERGGLNTGELFF.

V gene TRBV7-9 combines with J gene TRBJ2-3; D is perhaps TRBD2 (6 bases). V gave up 5 bases and J gave up 6 bases, with 15 bases separating them. Germline V gene data show CDR1 as SEHNR and CDR2 as FQNEAQ (reference sequence). The CDR3 has 14 residues. CDR3 sequence: CASSGRELMDTQYF. In nucleotides, the CDR3 is TGTGCCAGCAGCGGACGGGAGTTGATGGATACGCAGTATTTT.

This clonotype has at least ten counts. V usage is TRBV5-1 and J usage is TRBJ2-1; D possibly corresponds to TRBD2 (5 bases). The V end lost 2 bases, the J end lost 6 bases, and 15 bases lay between the germline ends. Germline V lookup: CDR1 SGHRS, CDR2 YFSETQ. This CDR3 contains 15 residues. The CDR3 DNA is TGCGCCAGCAGCTTAGGAGCTAGCAGTGGCAATGAGCAGTTCTTC. This codes for CASSLGASSGNEQFF.

This clonotype has a handful of counts. The chain joins TRBV5-1 to TRBJ2-1; the D gene is possibly TRBD2 (6 bases). This CDR3 has 13 amino acids. V was clipped by 7 bases and J by 5 bases, with 13 bases between them. Per the germline V gene, CDR1 is SGHRS and CDR2 is YFSETQ. DNA for the CDR3: TGCGCCAGCTCGGGGGAGAGCGACAATGAGCAGTTCTTC. It encodes CASSGESDNEQFF.

The chain joins TRBV29-1 to TRBJ2-7; D is possibly TRBD1 (6 bases). Trimming cost V 4 bases and J 2 bases, with 12 bases left between them. Per germline, CDR1 SQVTM and CDR2 ANQGSEA. The CDR3 loop spans 13 amino acids. The DNA of the CDR3 is TGCAGCGTTGGGACAGCTGAAACCTACGAGCAGTACTTC. Its translation is CSVGTAETYEQYF.

Many counts were recorded for this clonotype. This chain joins TRBV7-8 and TRBJ2-7; D possibly corresponds to TRBD2 (6 bases). Germline V gene lookup returns CDR1 SGHVS and CDR2 FQNEAQ. V dropped 1 base and J dropped 1 base, with 11 bases sitting between them. This CDR3 has 15 residues. Written as DNA, the CDR3 is TGTGCCAGCAGCTTAGAGGGAGGCGGTTCCTACGAGCAGTACTTC. Protein sequence: CASSLEGGGSYEQYF.

The rearrangement links TRBV27 to TRBJ2-3; D ambiguous. The V and J ends lost 3 bases and 2 bases respectively, with 9 bases between them. This CDR3 contains 14 residues. The germline CDR1 and CDR2 sequences are MNHEY and SMNVEV (reference sequence). The CDR3 here is CASSFGLDTDTQYF. The CDR3 region has the DNA TGTGCCAGCAGTTTTGGGCTTGACACAGATACGCAGTATTTT.

The chain carries TRBV10-3 and TRBJ1-5; D ambiguous. Germline values: CDR1 ENHRY, CDR2 SYGVKD. This CDR3 contains 15 residues. Trimming removed 0 bases at V and 3 bases at J, with 9 bases between. The CDR3 region is CAISESEVPNQPQHF. DNA of the CDR3: TGTGCCATCAGTGAGTCTGAAGTCCCCAATCAGCCCCAGCATTTT.

This sequence joins TRBV21-1 and TRBJ2-7; the table's D gene call, TRBD1, was not cross checked with the DNA. TRBV21-1 is shown as a pseudogene. The CDR3 spans 13 residues. DNA for the CDR3: TGTGCCAGCAGCAAACCCCCCGTATACGAGCAGTACTTC. Amino acid sequence: CASSKPPVYEQYF.